A single sample is the source of the 30 T cell receptor beta chains below, sequenced in a study of OX40 agonist ivuxolimab in advanced cancers. Some clones are missing from TCRdb's copy, which holds only in-frame ones; the method was immunoSEQ multiplex PCR. The data show more than 65,000 clones, approximately 80% seen once. The source material was CD4+ or CD8+ T cells sorted from blood, sampled in a trial of the OX40 agonist ivuxolimab. These receptors originate from an adult with an advanced solid tumor such as melanoma, head and neck, liver or kidney cancer.

The chain uses TRBV4-1 and TRBJ1-4; 12 positions match TRBD1. The junction had 1 base not matched to a gene; V was cut back by 4 bases and J by 7 bases. The CDR3 sequence is 14 residues long. CDR1 and CDR2 from the germline V gene are MGHRA and YSYEKL. CDR3 region: CASSRGQGAEKLFF. CDR3 nucleotides: TGCGCCAGCAGCCGGGGACAGGGGGCTGAAAAACTGTTTTTT.

V is TRBV18 and J is TRBJ1-1; D not resolved. The germline CDR1 and CDR2 sequences are KGHSH and LQKENI. This CDR3 comprises 15 residues. V was pared by 1 base and J by 1 base, with 10 bases between. Here the CDR3 reads CASSPLQQPNTEAFF. In nucleotides, the CDR3 is TGTGCCAGCTCACCACTCCAACAGCCGAACACTGAAGCTTTCTTT.

The V call is TRBV7-9, the J call TRBJ2-2; D unclear. This CDR3 has 14 amino acids. V gave up 5 bases and J gave up 1 base, with 8 bases separating them. Germline loops: CDR1 SEHNR, CDR2 FQNEAQ (reference sequence). In DNA form, the CDR3 reads TGTGCCAGCAGCCTGGGCATGAACACCGGGGAGCTGTTTTTT. It codes for CASSLGMNTGELFF.

The rearrangement uses TRBV25-1 and TRBJ1-1; D is uncertain. V shed 1 base and J shed 2 bases, with 2 bases lying between them. CDR1 is MGHDK, CDR2 SYGVNS, per germline. The CDR3 spans 12 residues. The CDR3 loop reads CASSEFNTEAFF. The CDR3 DNA sequence: TGTGCCAGCAGTGAATTCAACACTGAAGCTTTCTTT.

This chain connects TRBV9 to TRBJ1-4; TRBD1 might be the D (5 bases). This CDR3 comprises 15 residues. Germline loops: CDR1 SGDLS, CDR2 YYNGEE. V lost 3 bases to trimming and J lost 3 bases, with 12 bases between them. In DNA, the CDR3 is TGTGCCAGCAGCGAAACTCCAGGGTCTAATGAAAAACTGTTTTTT. It translates to CASSETPGSNEKLFF.

The chain combines TRBV6-5 with TRBJ2-7, with 9 bases lining up with TRBD2. The CDR3 loop spans 14 amino acids. CDR1 and CDR2 (germline): MNHEY, SVGAGI. J gave up 3 bases and V 7 bases, and 7 bases lay outside the gene matches. The CDR3 here is CASNGAGGFYEQYF. The CDR3 coding sequence is TGTGCCAGCAACGGAGCGGGGGGTTTCTACGAGCAGTACTTC.

The chain uses TRBV11-2 and TRBJ2-2, with D perhaps matching TRBD1 or TRBD2 (5 bases each). Trimming left V 4 bases short and J 4 bases short, with 13 bases between. The CDR3 covers 15 residues. The germline gives CDR1 SGHAT, CDR2 FQNNGV. The CDR3 bases are TGTGCCAGCAGCTATAGGACGGGGACCACCGGGGAGCTGTTTTTT. Residues: CASSYRTGTTGELFF.

The chain combines TRBV11-2 with TRBJ2-2; D is ambiguous. The germline gives CDR1 SGHAT, CDR2 FQNNGV. The CDR3 totals 14 residues. V gave up 1 base and J gave up 3 bases, with 6 bases separating them. The CDR3 spells CASSLAQYTGELFF. The CDR3 region has the DNA TGTGCCAGCAGCTTAGCGCAGTACACCGGGGAGCTGTTTTTT.

The rearrangement links TRBV2 to TRBJ1-1, with D uncertain. Germline lookup yields CDR1 SNHLY and CDR2 FYNNEI. The ends were cut back, 8 bases at V and 3 bases at J, with 19 bases in the middle. The CDR3 extends over 15 amino acids. The CDR3 DNA sequence: TGTGCCAGCCAGCAAGCTCAGGCAGGATACACTGAAGCTTTCTTT. It translates to CASQQAQAGYTEAFF.

The genes are TRBV10-3 and TRBJ1-1, with TRBD1 matching over 7 bases. After removal of 2 bases from V and 5 bases from J, the junction contained 5 bases not matched to a gene. Germline V gene sequence: CDR1 ENHRY, CDR2 SYGVKD. The CDR3 extends over 14 amino acids. The CDR3 coding sequence is TGTGCCATCAGTGAGGTAACACAGGGGACTGAAGCTTTCTTT. Residues: CAISEVTQGTEAFF.

In regard to this clone: Other DNA sequences from this sample encode an identical CDR3 as well. The chain has TRBV18 and TRBJ2-3; D is ambiguous. Per germline, CDR1 KGHSH and CDR2 LQKENI. There are 12 residues in the CDR3. The V and J ends lost 3 bases and 1 base respectively, with 2 bases between them. CDR3 sequence reads: CASSPGTDTQYF. Written as DNA, the CDR3 is TGTGCCAGCTCACCCGGCACAGATACGCAGTATTTT.

This clone was found once. The germline gene is not matched at one end of the junction; a read error may be the cause. The V gene is TRBV7-3, the J gene TRBJ2-5; D not certain. The CDR3 totals 13 residues. Germline lookup yields CDR1 SGHTA and CDR2 FQGTGA. The CDR3 coding sequence is TGTGCCAGCAGCTTAGATGGCCAAGGGACCCAGTACTTC. Amino acid sequence: CASSLDGQGTQYF. The full variable domain, completed using reference TRBV7-3 and TRBJ2-5, is GAGVSQTPSNKVTEKGKYVELRCDPISGHTALYWYRQSLGQGPEFLIYFQGTGAADDSGLPNDRFFAVRPEGSVSTLKIQRTERGDSAVYLCASSLDGQGTQYFGPGTRLLVL.

The CDR3: CASRDRGTASTDTQYF. The CDR3 coding sequence is TGTGCCAGCAGGGACCGGGGCACCGCTAGCACAGATACGCAGTATTTT. The chain recombines TRBV9 with TRBJ2-3; D is tentatively TRBD1 or TRBD2 (5 bases each). The CDR3 is 16 residues long. V gave up 5 bases and J gave up 0 bases, with 16 bases separating them. Looked up from germline, CDR1 is SGDLS and CDR2 is YYNGEE.

The chain has TRBV7-2 and TRBJ1-4, with D uncertain. Germline lookup yields CDR1 SGHTA and CDR2 FQGNSA. Trimming removed 5 bases from V and 4 bases from J, with 11 bases in between. CDR3 length: 14 amino acids. CDR3 protein: CASSGRTINEKLFF. The CDR3 DNA reads as TGTGCCAGCAGCGGCCGGACGATTAATGAAAAACTGTTTTTT.

V gene TRBV7-8 combines with J gene TRBJ1-3; 8 nucleotides agree with TRBD1. The CDR3 has 17 amino acids. Trimming cost V 3 bases and J 0 bases; bases outside gene matches: 7. Germline V lookup: CDR1 SGHVS, CDR2 FQNEAQ. This CDR3 reads CASSLDRVPFSGNTIYF. CDR3 in DNA: TGTGCCAGCAGCTTGGACAGGGTGCCCTTCTCTGGAAACACCATATATTTT.

The V and J genes are TRBV6-5 and TRBJ1-6; D gene ambiguous. The CDR3 is 15 residues long. Trimming cost V 10 bases and J 7 bases, with 20 bases left between them. Germline CDR1 and CDR2: MNHEY and SVGAGI. The CDR3 here is CATEPDTVVNSPLHF. DNA for the CDR3: TGTGCCACCGAACCCGACACAGTTGTAAATTCACCCCTCCACTTT.

This clone was detected a few times. This chain joins TRBV4-3 and TRBJ1-3; 7 bases are shared with TRBD1. V shed 0 bases and J 4 bases; nucleotides not matched to a gene: 9. Germline assignment: CDR1 LGHNA and CDR2 YSLEER. This CDR3 is 17 amino acids long. In DNA form, the CDR3 reads TGCGCCAGCAGCCAAGAGTTAAGGGGGCCGGCGGGAAACACCATATATTTT. Translating gives CASSQELRGPAGNTIYF.

The chain carries TRBV2 and TRBJ2-2, with D hard to call. The CDR3 consists of 12 residues. Trimming shortened V by 5 bases and J by 2 bases, and 3 bases separated the two germline ends. Germline V gene lookup returns CDR1 SNHLY and CDR2 FYNNEI. Here the CDR3 DNA reads TGTGCCAGCAGTTCTAACACCGGGGAGCTGTTTTTT. Translation: CASSSNTGELFF.

This rearrangement joins TRBV6-1 to TRBJ2-1; no firm D call. Germline-derived CDR1 and CDR2 are MNHNS and SASEGT. Trimming pared 3 bases from V and 7 bases from J, leaving 4 bases between. CDR3 size: 11 residues. The CDR3 nucleotides are TGTGCCAGCAGTGACGTAAATGAGCAGTTCTTC. It codes for CASSDVNEQFF.

The V and J genes are TRBV2 and TRBJ1-4; D is perhaps TRBD1 (5 bases). The V gene lost 6 bases and the J gene lost 10 bases, with 15 bases spanning the gap. The CDR3 totals 13 residues. From germline, CDR1 is SNHLY and CDR2 FYNNEI. The DNA of the CDR3 is TGTGCCAGCAGGATGGGGACGGCCGGAAAACTGTTTTTT. Protein: CASRMGTAGKLFF. The full variable domain, its missing parts supplied by reference TRBV2 and TRBJ1-4, is EPEVTQTPSHQVTQMGQEVILRCVPISNHLYFYWYRQILGQKVEFLVSFYNNEISEKSEIFDDQFSVERPDGSNFTLKIRSTKLEDSAMYFCASRMGTAGKLFFGSGTQLSVL.

The table lists this clone with a count of one. The chain employs TRBV7-9 and TRBJ2-6; 8 bases match TRBD1. CDR3 size: 14 residues. The trim removed 11 bases at V and 0 bases at J, leaving 3 bases unmatched. Germline-derived CDR1 and CDR2 are SEHNR and FQNEAQ (reference sequence). In DNA form, the CDR3 reads TGTGCCGCTCAGGGGGCCTCTGGGGCCAACGTCCTGACTTTC. Residues: CAAQGASGANVLTF.

This chain connects TRBV5-1 to TRBJ2-6, with TRBD1 matching over 7 bases. Trimming cost V 1 base and J 0 bases; bases outside gene matches: 1. The CDR3 is made up of 16 amino acids. CDR1 SGHRS and CDR2 YFSETQ come from the germline V gene. Written as DNA, the CDR3 is TGCGCCAGCAGCTTGACAGGGGCCTCTGGGGCCAACGTCCTGACTTTC. Amino acid sequence: CASSLTGASGANVLTF.

This chain joins TRBV5-6 and TRBJ2-2; tentatively, D is TRBD1 (6 bases). V was trimmed by 5 bases and J by 3 bases, leaving 20 bases between them. Germline CDR1 reads SGHDT; CDR2 reads YYEEEE. The length of the CDR3 is 17 residues. CDR3 DNA: TGTGCCAGCAGTCGGACAACAGGGAGTTTTGACACCGGGGAGCTGTTTTTT. Its translation is CASSRTTGSFDTGELFF.

The rearrangement links TRBV19 to TRBJ2-6; weak D call: TRBD1 (6 bases). The CDR3 loop spans 15 amino acids. V shed 6 bases and J shed 2 bases, with 11 bases lying between them. Germline-derived CDR1 and CDR2 are LNHDA and SQIVND (reference sequence). CDR3 sequence (DNA): TGTGCCAGTAGCTCAGGGGCGGCTGGGGCCAACGTCCTGACTTTC. This translates into CASSSGAAGANVLTF.

V usage is TRBV7-3 and J usage is TRBJ2-5; D is unclear. The CDR3 is 13 residues long. CDR1 and CDR2 from the germline V gene are SGHTA and FQGTGA. V was cut by 4 bases and J by 2 bases, with 8 bases left in between. The DNA of the CDR3 is TGTGCCAGCAGCTCCGAGGTTCAAGAGACCCAGTACTTC. Translation gives CASSSEVQETQYF. Complete variable domain (other parts from reference TRBV7-3 and TRBJ2-5): GAGVSQTPSNKVTEKGKYVELRCDPISGHTALYWYRQSLGQGPEFLIYFQGTGAADDSGLPNDRFFAVRPEGSVSTLKIQRTERGDSAVYLCASSSEVQETQYFGPGTRLLVL.

V is TRBV12-5 and J is TRBJ1-1, with 7 positions matching TRBD1. J gave up 4 bases and V 6 bases, and 5 bases lay outside the gene matches. The germline gives CDR1 LGHNT, CDR2 FRNRAP. The length of the CDR3 is 13 residues. CDR3 nucleotide sequence: TGTGCTAGTGGAAAACAGGGGACCACTGAAGCTTTCTTT. This encodes CASGKQGTTEAFF.

CDR3 residues: CAISINTYTGNYGYTF. The CDR3 region has the DNA TGTGCCATCAGTATCAACACCTACACAGGCAACTATGGCTACACCTTC. The genes are TRBV10-3 and TRBJ1-2; perhaps TRBD1 as D (5 bases). Deletions cut 5 bases from V and 2 bases from J, with 18 bases between. The length of the CDR3 is 16 residues. Germline V gene sequence: CDR1 ENHRY, CDR2 SYGVKD.

CDR3 DNA sequence: TGTGCCAGCAGCTCCTCATGGCAGGGACAGGGTCAGCCCCAGCATTTT. The encoded protein is CASSSSWQGQGQPQHF. The rearrangement joins TRBV5-4 to TRBJ1-5; the match to TRBD1 covers 9 bases. The CDR3 totals 16 residues. V shed 3 bases, J shed 6 bases, and the junction held 10 bases outside the gene matches. Germline V gene sequence: CDR1 SGHNT, CDR2 YYREEE (reference sequence).

This clone occurred a few times. The V gene is TRBV13, the J gene TRBJ2-7; D remains unclear. The length of the CDR3 is 11 residues. The germline V and J ends were trimmed by 5 bases and 4 bases, with 6 bases remaining between them. In germline, CDR1 is PRHDT, CDR2 FYEKMQ (reference sequence). CDR3 sequence: CASSREYEQYF. The DNA for the CDR3 is TGTGCCAGCAGCCGCGAGTACGAGCAGTACTTC.

There are a few counts of this clone. The chain has TRBV5-1 and TRBJ2-6; tentatively, D is TRBD1 (5 bases). V was trimmed by 4 bases and J by 0 bases, leaving 11 bases between them. Germline lookup yields CDR1 SGHRS and CDR2 YFSETQ. The CDR3 loop spans 16 amino acids. The CDR3 DNA follows: TGCGCCAGCAGCGCATTACAGGCCTCTGGGGCCAACGTCCTGACTTTC. Translated: CASSALQASGANVLTF.